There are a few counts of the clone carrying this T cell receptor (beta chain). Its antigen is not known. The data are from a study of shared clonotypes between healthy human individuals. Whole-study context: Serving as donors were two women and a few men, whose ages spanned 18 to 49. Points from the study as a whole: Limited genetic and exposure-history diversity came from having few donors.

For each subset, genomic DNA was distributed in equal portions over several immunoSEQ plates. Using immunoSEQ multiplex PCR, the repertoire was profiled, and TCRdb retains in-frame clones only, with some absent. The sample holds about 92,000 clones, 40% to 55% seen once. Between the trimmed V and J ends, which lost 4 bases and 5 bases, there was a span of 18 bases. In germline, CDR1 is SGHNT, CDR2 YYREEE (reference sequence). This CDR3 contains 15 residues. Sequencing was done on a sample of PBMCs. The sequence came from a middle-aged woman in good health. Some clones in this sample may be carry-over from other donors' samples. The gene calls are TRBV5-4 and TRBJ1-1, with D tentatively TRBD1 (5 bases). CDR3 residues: CASSLDRAGLTEAFF. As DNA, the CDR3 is TGTGCCAGCAGCCTAGATCGGGCAGGGTTAACTGAAGCTTTCTTT.